Listed here are 4 T cell receptor beta chains from one sample, sequenced in a study of blood T cell repertoires in COVID-19. The method was immunoSEQ multiplex PCR; TCRdb's version includes in-frame clones alone and lacks a portion of them. The table lists more than 200,000 clones, around 87% of them singletons. Source material: PBMCs or T cells enriched from blood (not recorded which). These receptors originate from a woman between 50 and 59 years old who had recovered from COVID-19.

The chain has TRBV11-1 and TRBJ1-3, with D unresolved. Trimming took 7 bases from V and 1 from J, leaving 11 bases between them. The CDR3 spans 14 residues. Germline CDR1 reads SGHAT; CDR2 reads FQDESV (reference sequence). CDR3 bases: TGTGCCAGCACCCAGGACTCTTCTGGAAACACCATATATTTT. Translating gives CASTQDSSGNTIYF.

This clone was detected only a few times. The chain's CDR3 is CASSWDRVSYEQYF. The CDR3 DNA is TGTGCCAGCAGTTGGGACAGGGTGTCCTACGAGCAGTACTTC. This rearrangement joins TRBV28 to TRBJ2-7; 9 bases fit TRBD1. The CDR3 is 14 residues long. After removal of 4 bases from V and 1 base from J, the junction contained 2 bases not matched to a gene. The germline V gene encodes CDR1 MDHEN and CDR2 SYDVKM.

The V call is TRBV10-3, the J call TRBJ1-2; TRBD1 matches 8 bases. The CDR3 sequence is 16 residues long. Trimming cost V 3 bases and J 0 bases; bases outside gene matches: 6. CDR1 and CDR2 (germline): ENHRY, SYGVKD. The CDR3 nucleotides are TGTGCCATCAGTGAAGGGACAGGCGGAACTAACTATGGCTACACCTTC. As protein: CAISEGTGGTNYGYTF.

The V gene is TRBV4-2, the J gene TRBJ2-1, with 14 bases fitting TRBD2. The germline CDR1 and CDR2 sequences are LGHNA and YNFKEQ. V gave up 0 bases and J gave up 9 bases; unmatched junction bases: 13. The CDR3 runs to 19 residues. The CDR3 DNA reads TGTGCCAGCAGCCAAGAAGCCCCAGGACTAGCGGGAGGTTGGGGTGAGCAGTTCTTC. Translating it yields CASSQEAPGLAGGWGEQFF.